These T cell receptor beta chains were read from a single sample in a study of T-cell reconstitution after alpha-beta-depleted transplantation in children. TCRdb redid the calling of the PCR reads with MiXCR, one entry per CDR3 protein. The sample holds thousands of distinct CDR3 sequences, about a quarter seen once. Sequenced here: PBMCs, mostly from graft donor cells, sampled 60 days after TCRalphabeta/CD19-depleted stem cell transplant. The receptors were sampled from a male patient between 2 and 9 years old who had a stem cell transplant for acute lymphoblastic leukemia, so the T cells may come from the graft donor. The CDR3 runs from the conserved cysteine through the conserved F or W. Each record gives: J gene, D gene, V gene, clone size, CDR3 DNA, CDR3 protein. D genes are given only for firm matches. The size of a clone is reported for some rows only, either as once, few or many, or as a class for expanded clones.

j_call: TRBJ2-6
d_call: .
v_call: TRBV12-3/TRBV12-4
clone_size: .
cdr3_nt: TGTGCCAGCAGGCATTCCATCTCGGGGGCCAACGTCCTGACTTTC
cdr3_aa: CASRHSISGANVLTF

j_call: TRBJ2-1
d_call: .
v_call: TRBV2
clone_size: medium-sized
cdr3_nt: TGTGCCAGCAGTGAAGAGACGACCGGTGAGCAGTTCTTC
cdr3_aa: CASSEETTGEQFF

j_call: TRBJ2-5
d_call: .
v_call: TRBV7-6
clone_size: medium-sized
cdr3_nt: TGTGCCAGCAGCCAGGACAGAATCCAGTACTTC
cdr3_aa: CASSQDRIQYF

j_call: TRBJ2-3
d_call: TRBD2
v_call: TRBV11-2
clone_size: medium-sized
cdr3_nt: TGTGCCAGCAGAAAGGGACTAGCGGGACCCCAGGATACGCAGTATTTT
cdr3_aa: CASRKGLAGPQDTQYF

j_call: TRBJ2-3
d_call: .
v_call: TRBV20-1
clone_size: .
cdr3_nt: TGCAGTGTCCCCGGGGGCACAGATACGCAGTATTTT
cdr3_aa: CSVPGGTDTQYF

j_call: TRBJ1-1
d_call: .
v_call: TRBV3-1
clone_size: few
cdr3_nt: TGTGCCACCTCCCAATATGGTGGGATGAACACTGAAGCTTTCTTT
cdr3_aa: CATSQYGGMNTEAFF

j_call: TRBJ2-1
d_call: .
v_call: TRBV7-9
clone_size: many
cdr3_nt: TGTGCCAGCAGCTTAGTTCGGGGTAGCCGACGAACCTACAATGAGCAGTTCTTC
cdr3_aa: CASSLVRGSRRTYNEQFF

j_call: TRBJ1-1
d_call: .
v_call: TRBV11-2
clone_size: many
cdr3_nt: TGTGCCAGCAGCGCCAGTCGCGGGGGTTTTATAGCTTTCTTT
cdr3_aa: CASSASRGGFIAFF

j_call: TRBJ2-3
d_call: .
v_call: TRBV27
clone_size: medium-sized
cdr3_nt: TGTGCCAGACTTTTAGGGGACCGGGATCCCACAGATACGCAGTATTTT
cdr3_aa: CARLLGDRDPTDTQYF

j_call: TRBJ2-1
d_call: .
v_call: TRBV3-1
clone_size: medium-sized
cdr3_nt: TGTGCCAGCAGCGAGTTGAATGAGCAGTTCTTC
cdr3_aa: CASSELNEQFF

j_call: TRBJ1-1
d_call: TRBD1
v_call: TRBV25-1
clone_size: medium-sized
cdr3_nt: TGTGCCAGCTACAACAGGGGTGACACTGAAGCTTTCTTT
cdr3_aa: CASYNRGDTEAFF

j_call: TRBJ1-2
d_call: .
v_call: TRBV7-9
clone_size: .
cdr3_nt: TGTGCCAGCAGCTCATACAGGGATAATGGCTACACCTTC
cdr3_aa: CASSSYRDNGYTF

j_call: TRBJ2-1
d_call: .
v_call: TRBV24-1
clone_size: many
cdr3_nt: TGTGCCACCAGTGATAGCTGGGGCGAAGAGCAGTTCTTC
cdr3_aa: CATSDSWGEEQFF

j_call: TRBJ2-3
d_call: .
v_call: TRBV28
clone_size: once
cdr3_nt: TGTGCCAGCAGTTATCCGGCAGATACGCAGTATTTT
cdr3_aa: CASSYPADTQYF

j_call: TRBJ2-4
d_call: .
v_call: TRBV20-1
clone_size: many
cdr3_nt: TGCAGTGCTAGGGCCGGTCCCAACATTCAGTACTTC
cdr3_aa: CSARAGPNIQYF

j_call: TRBJ1-5
d_call: .
v_call: TRBV5-6
clone_size: many
cdr3_nt: TGTGCCAGCAGCTTCTGGTTGCTTCAGCCCCAGCATTTT
cdr3_aa: CASSFWLLQPQHF

j_call: TRBJ2-1
d_call: TRBD2
v_call: TRBV5-4
clone_size: many
cdr3_nt: TGTGCCAGCAGCTCCGGACTAGAGAGCAATGAGCAGTTCTTC
cdr3_aa: CASSSGLESNEQFF

j_call: TRBJ2-5
d_call: .
v_call: TRBV21-1
clone_size: few
cdr3_nt: TGTGCCAGCAGCAATGGCGCCAGGGAAGAGACCCAGTACTTC
cdr3_aa: CASSNGAREETQYF

j_call: TRBJ1-2
d_call: .
v_call: TRBV4-2
clone_size: medium-sized
cdr3_nt: TGTGCCAGCAGCCAGTTGTTGGGAGGGGGAGATGGCTACACCTTC
cdr3_aa: CASSQLLGGGDGYTF

j_call: TRBJ2-2
d_call: .
v_call: TRBV11-2
clone_size: medium-sized
cdr3_nt: TGTGCCAGCAGCTTACCCTTAGAGCAATCGGAGCTGTTTTTT
cdr3_aa: CASSLPLEQSELFF

j_call: TRBJ2-1
d_call: TRBD1
v_call: TRBV6-1
clone_size: many
cdr3_nt: TGTGCCAGCAACGAAGGGGGCTTGGAAGGCGATGAGCAGTTCTTC
cdr3_aa: CASNEGGLEGDEQFF

j_call: TRBJ2-5
d_call: TRBD2
v_call: TRBV2
clone_size: many
cdr3_nt: TGTGCCAGCAGTGAAGCGCTCGTGGGAGTAGCGGGACCTGAGACCCAGTACTTC
cdr3_aa: CASSEALVGVAGPETQYF

j_call: TRBJ2-7
d_call: TRBD2
v_call: TRBV10-3
clone_size: .
cdr3_nt: TGTGCCACCCTGGGGGGGGTAGGACCCGAGGAGCAGTACTTC
cdr3_aa: CATLGGVGPEEQYF

j_call: TRBJ2-1
d_call: .
v_call: TRBV10-1
clone_size: many
cdr3_nt: TGCGCCAGCAGTGAGTTCCCCATAGCGTCGAGCTCCTACAATGAGCAGTTCTTC
cdr3_aa: CASSEFPIASSSYNEQFF

j_call: TRBJ2-1
d_call: .
v_call: TRBV5-1
clone_size: many
cdr3_nt: TGCGCCAGCAGCTTGGCGGGACTCGACTACAATGAGCAGTTCTTC
cdr3_aa: CASSLAGLDYNEQFF

j_call: TRBJ2-1
d_call: TRBD2
v_call: TRBV3-1
clone_size: .
cdr3_nt: TGTGCCAGCAGTTTCGAGCCTGTCGGCGGGAGGATACCCTACAATGAGCAGTTCTTC
cdr3_aa: CASSFEPVGGRIPYNEQFF

j_call: TRBJ2-5
d_call: .
v_call: TRBV20-1
clone_size: .
cdr3_nt: TGCAGTGCTATCTTCGGGGGCCTCGGGACCCAGTACTTC
cdr3_aa: CSAIFGGLGTQYF

j_call: TRBJ2-1
d_call: .
v_call: TRBV7-9
clone_size: few
cdr3_nt: TGTGCCAGCAGCTTAGCTGGGACTCAAGATGGATTCTTC
cdr3_aa: CASSLAGTQDGFF

j_call: TRBJ2-7
d_call: TRBD1
v_call: TRBV5-5
clone_size: .
cdr3_nt: TGTGCCAGCAGCCAAAGACAGGGGGCCTCCGAGCAGTACTTC
cdr3_aa: CASSQRQGASEQYF

j_call: TRBJ1-1
d_call: TRBD1
v_call: TRBV5-4
clone_size: many
cdr3_nt: TGTGCCAGCAGCCTCCGGGACAGGATGAACACTGAAGCTTTCTTT
cdr3_aa: CASSLRDRMNTEAFF

j_call: TRBJ2-5
d_call: TRBD2
v_call: TRBV11-2
clone_size: many
cdr3_nt: TGTGCCAGCAGCTTCACTAGCGCCTCCAAGTACTTC
cdr3_aa: CASSFTSASKYF

j_call: TRBJ2-2
d_call: TRBD1
v_call: TRBV30
clone_size: .
cdr3_nt: TGTGCCTGGAGTATAGGGGGCTCGGGGGAGCTGTTTTTT
cdr3_aa: CAWSIGGSGELFF

j_call: TRBJ2-3
d_call: .
v_call: TRBV7-2
clone_size: many
cdr3_nt: TGTGCCAGCAGCTTCTTGTTGGGTAGCGGCACAGATACGCAGTATTTT
cdr3_aa: CASSFLLGSGTDTQYF

j_call: TRBJ2-1
d_call: TRBD2
v_call: TRBV2
clone_size: many
cdr3_nt: TGTGCCAGCCGCGGTGCACTAGCGGGCCTTGAGCAGTTCTTC
cdr3_aa: CASRGALAGLEQFF

j_call: TRBJ2-7
d_call: .
v_call: TRBV28
clone_size: .
cdr3_nt: TGTGCCAGCTGGGCAGGTCGACTCTACGAGCAGTACTTC
cdr3_aa: CASWAGRLYEQYF

j_call: TRBJ1-1
d_call: .
v_call: TRBV5-1
clone_size: many
cdr3_nt: TGCGCCAGCAGTGGTTTAGTGAGGGGAACCGTTGGCGCTGAAGCTTTCTTT
cdr3_aa: CASSGLVRGTVGAEAFF

j_call: TRBJ1-5
d_call: .
v_call: TRBV5-1
clone_size: many
cdr3_nt: TGCGCCAGCAGCTTGAGCCCGGGTAGCAATCAGCCCCAGCATTTT
cdr3_aa: CASSLSPGSNQPQHF

j_call: TRBJ2-3
d_call: .
v_call: TRBV6-4
clone_size: .
cdr3_nt: TGTGCCAGCAGCCCCGGGACTTCAGGCACAGATACGCAGTATTTT
cdr3_aa: CASSPGTSGTDTQYF

j_call: TRBJ2-1
d_call: TRBD2
v_call: TRBV7-9
clone_size: .
cdr3_nt: TGTGCCAGCAGCTTAGCGGGAGGGCCCTACAATGAGCAGTTCTTC
cdr3_aa: CASSLAGGPYNEQFF

j_call: TRBJ1-3
d_call: .
v_call: TRBV6-5
clone_size: many
cdr3_nt: TGTGCCACCAGCAACTCTGGAAACACCATATATTTT
cdr3_aa: CATSNSGNTIYF

j_call: TRBJ2-1
d_call: TRBD1
v_call: TRBV6-5
clone_size: large
cdr3_nt: TGTGCCAGCAGTCAGGGGGCAAGTGAGCAGTTCTTC
cdr3_aa: CASSQGASEQFF

j_call: TRBJ2-7
d_call: .
v_call: TRBV7-9
clone_size: many
cdr3_nt: TGTGCCAGCACCCTAGGGGGGCCCTACTACGAGCAGTACTTC
cdr3_aa: CASTLGGPYYEQYF

j_call: TRBJ1-1
d_call: .
v_call: TRBV12-3/TRBV12-4
clone_size: many
cdr3_nt: TGTGCCAGCAGTCGGGGCACTGAAGCTTTCTTT
cdr3_aa: CASSRGTEAFF

j_call: TRBJ2-1
d_call: .
v_call: TRBV4-2
clone_size: many
cdr3_nt: TGTGCCAGCAGCCAAGAAGAGGGCCGGCGGCAATACAATGAGCAGTTCTTC
cdr3_aa: CASSQEEGRRQYNEQFF

j_call: TRBJ1-5
d_call: .
v_call: TRBV4-1
clone_size: many
cdr3_nt: TGCGCCAGCAGCCAAGATCAATGGCGGGGGAGCAATCAGCCCCAGCATTTT
cdr3_aa: CASSQDQWRGSNQPQHF

j_call: TRBJ2-7
d_call: TRBD2
v_call: TRBV7-9
clone_size: medium-sized
cdr3_nt: TGTGCCAGCAGCTTGTGGGCGGGAGTGGGCTACGAGCAGTACTTC
cdr3_aa: CASSLWAGVGYEQYF

j_call: TRBJ2-6
d_call: .
v_call: TRBV4-2
clone_size: .
cdr3_nt: TGTGCCAGTGTCTCTGGGGCCAACGTCCTGACTTTC
cdr3_aa: CASVSGANVLTF

j_call: TRBJ2-1
d_call: TRBD2
v_call: TRBV27
clone_size: many
cdr3_nt: TGTGCCAGCAGTTCATCGGGACTAGCGGGAGTGGGGACCTACAATGAGCAGTTCTTC
cdr3_aa: CASSSSGLAGVGTYNEQFF

j_call: TRBJ1-5
d_call: TRBD1
v_call: TRBV5-1
clone_size: many
cdr3_nt: TGCGCCAGCAGCTTAAACCCCCGGGACAGAATTTGTTGGGGGCCCCAGCATTTT
cdr3_aa: CASSLNPRDRICWGPQHF

j_call: TRBJ2-2
d_call: .
v_call: TRBV10-3
clone_size: many
cdr3_nt: TGTGCCATCAACACAGGGACCGGGGAGCTGTTTTTT
cdr3_aa: CAINTGTGELFF

j_call: TRBJ2-3
d_call: .
v_call: TRBV20-1
clone_size: .
cdr3_nt: TGCAGTGCGGGGGGCAGACACACAGATACGCAGTATTTT
cdr3_aa: CSAGGRHTDTQYF

j_call: TRBJ2-3
d_call: .
v_call: TRBV20-1
clone_size: medium-sized
cdr3_nt: TGCAGTGCCCTCCCAGGTCCAGATACGCAGTATTTT
cdr3_aa: CSALPGPDTQYF

j_call: TRBJ1-2
d_call: .
v_call: TRBV5-6
clone_size: .
cdr3_nt: TGTGCCAGGAGCTTGGGGCCAGGGGTGGTTTTCGACTATGGCTACACCTTC
cdr3_aa: CARSLGPGVVFDYGYTF

j_call: TRBJ2-1
d_call: TRBD2
v_call: TRBV25-1
clone_size: many
cdr3_nt: TGTGCCAGCAGTGTGCCCCGACTAGCGGGCTACAATGAGCAGTTCTTC
cdr3_aa: CASSVPRLAGYNEQFF

j_call: TRBJ2-1
d_call: .
v_call: TRBV12-3/TRBV12-4
clone_size: .
cdr3_nt: TGTACCATCATCCGTATTATGGGCCCAACTTTATCCTACAATGAGCAGTTCTTC
cdr3_aa: CTIIRIMGPTLSYNEQFF

j_call: TRBJ1-1
d_call: .
v_call: TRBV10-3
clone_size: .
cdr3_nt: TGTGCCACCAAGAACATGAACACTGAAGCTTTCTTT
cdr3_aa: CATKNMNTEAFF

j_call: TRBJ2-7
d_call: TRBD2
v_call: TRBV12-3/TRBV12-4
clone_size: .
cdr3_nt: TGTGCCAGCAGTTTAGGGACTAGTAGCTACGAGCAGTACTTC
cdr3_aa: CASSLGTSSYEQYF

j_call: TRBJ1-4
d_call: .
v_call: TRBV15
clone_size: few
cdr3_nt: TGTGCCACCGCTTCGACAACTAATGAAAAACTGTTTTTT
cdr3_aa: CATASTTNEKLFF